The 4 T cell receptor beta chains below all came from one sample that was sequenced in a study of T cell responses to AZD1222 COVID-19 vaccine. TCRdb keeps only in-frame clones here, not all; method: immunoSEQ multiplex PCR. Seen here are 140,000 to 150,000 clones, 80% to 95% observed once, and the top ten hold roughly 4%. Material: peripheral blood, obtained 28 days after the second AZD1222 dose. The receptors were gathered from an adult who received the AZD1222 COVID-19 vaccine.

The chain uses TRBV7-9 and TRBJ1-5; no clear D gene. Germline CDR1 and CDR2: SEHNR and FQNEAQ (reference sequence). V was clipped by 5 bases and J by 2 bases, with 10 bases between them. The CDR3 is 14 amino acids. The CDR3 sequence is CASSHDGGNQPQHF. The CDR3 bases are TGTGCCAGCAGCCATGACGGAGGCAATCAGCCCCAGCATTTT. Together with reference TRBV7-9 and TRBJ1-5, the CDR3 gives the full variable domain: DTGVSQNPRHKITKRGQNVTFRCDPISEHNRLYWYRQTLGQGPEFLTYFQNEAQLEKSRLLSDRFSAERPKGSFSTLEIQRTEQGDSAMYLCASSHDGGNQPQHFGDGTRLSIL.

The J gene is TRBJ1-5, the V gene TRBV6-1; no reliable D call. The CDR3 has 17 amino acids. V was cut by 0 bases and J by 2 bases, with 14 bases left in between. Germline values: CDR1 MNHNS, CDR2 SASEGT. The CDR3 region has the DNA TGTGCCAGCAGTGAAGCTATCTTATACGGAGGCAATCAGCCCCAGCATTTT. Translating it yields CASSEAILYGGNQPQHF.

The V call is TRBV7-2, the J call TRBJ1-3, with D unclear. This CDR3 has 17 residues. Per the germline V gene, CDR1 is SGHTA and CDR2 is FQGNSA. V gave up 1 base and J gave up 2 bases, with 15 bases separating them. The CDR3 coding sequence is TGTGCCAGCAGCTTAGGTGGGATAGGGAGCGCTGGAAACACCATATATTTT. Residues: CASSLGGIGSAGNTIYF.

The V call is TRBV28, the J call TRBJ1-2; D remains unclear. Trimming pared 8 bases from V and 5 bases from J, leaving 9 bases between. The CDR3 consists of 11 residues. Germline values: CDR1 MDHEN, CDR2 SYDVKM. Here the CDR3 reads CASETDYGYTF. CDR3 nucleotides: TGTGCCAGCGAGACTGATTATGGCTACACCTTC.